Shown below are 20 T cell receptor beta chains from a single sample sequenced in a study of human T cells and chemical hapten exposure (dated by TCRdb to the early 2020s). Libraries came from RACE. TCRdb shows the sequencer as NextSeq 500. TCRdb took the public reads, trimmed them with fastp at Q25, ran MiXCR for clone calling and kept in-frame beta chains. CDR3 protein duplicates are merged, each entry listing the most common genes and DNA. The sample table holds approximately 370,000 distinct CDR3 sequences, of which around 5.5% were seen once. About 7.7% of the sample is taken by the ten largest. The time point label on this specimen signifies: pre-sensitization, week 0. What the treatment or condition label conveys for this sample: therapeutic diphenylcyclopropenone sensitization with weekly scalp DPC. The sample consisted of whole blood, taken in connection with sensitization to the hapten diphenylcyclopropenone (DPC). The receptors were sampled from a woman under 30 with alopecia areata. Some clones in this sample may be carry-over from other donors' samples.

The rearrangement uses TRBV29-1 and TRBJ1-1; 7 positions match TRBD1. Per the germline V gene, CDR1 is SQVTM and CDR2 is ANQGSEA. This CDR3 region has 13 residues. V was pared by 5 bases and J by 0 bases, with 3 bases of the junction left unmatched. CDR3 sequence (DNA): TGCAGCGTTTCGGGACAGATGAACACTGAAGCTTTCTTT. This gives the protein CSVSGQMNTEAFF.

The CDR3 DNA sequence: TGTGCCAGCAGTTATCTACAGGGGGCCCACGAGCAGTACTTC. Translation: CASSYLQGAHEQYF. The chain carries TRBV6-6 and TRBJ2-7; 9 bases are a match to TRBD1. The trim removed 3 bases at V and 5 bases at J, leaving 5 bases unmatched. There are 14 residues in the CDR3. Germline CDR1 and CDR2: MNHNY and SVGAGI (reference sequence).

This clonotype has at least ten counts. The rearrangement links TRBV21-1 to TRBJ1-1. TRBV21-1 is a pseudogene segment. This CDR3 region has 14 residues. CDR3 DNA sequence: TGTGCCAGCAGCAAAGGGAGGGGTGACACTGAAGCTTTCTTT. Its protein product is CASSKGRGDTEAFF.

The chain combines TRBV2 with TRBJ1-5, with a weak D call TRBD1 (5 bases). CDR1 is SNHLY and CDR2 is FYNNEI in the germline V gene. V was pared by 7 bases and J by 6 bases, with 13 bases between. This CDR3 contains 13 residues. CDR3 sequence: CASTVEGTQPQHF. The CDR3 bases are TGTGCCAGCACGGTGGAGGGGACTCAGCCCCAGCATTTT. Based on the CDR3 plus reference TRBV2 and TRBJ1-5, the full variable domain is EPEVTQTPSHQVTQMGQEVILRCVPISNHLYFYWYRQILGQKVEFLVSFYNNEISEKSEIFDDQFSVERPDGSNFTLKIRSTKLEDSAMYFCASTVEGTQPQHFGDGTRLSIL.

This clonotype was observed many times. The chain links TRBV7-6 to TRBJ2-2; D possibly uses TRBD1 or TRBD2 (5 bases each). Trimming pared 5 bases from V and 2 bases from J, leaving 18 bases between. In germline, CDR1 is SGHVS, CDR2 FNYEAQ. CDR3 size: 17 residues. CDR3 nucleotides: TGTGCCAGCAGCCGAGGGTTCGTCGGACAAAACACCGGGGAGCTGTTTTTT. The encoded protein is CASSRGFVGQNTGELFF.

This clonotype was recorded many times. The V call is TRBV6-5, the J call TRBJ2-3, with TRBD2 matching 9 bases. Trimming cost V 4 bases and J 1 base; bases outside gene matches: 3. From germline, CDR1 is MNHEY and CDR2 SVGAGI. The length of the CDR3 is 15 residues. In nucleotides, the CDR3 is TGTGCCAGCAGTTTAGTAGCGGGGGGCACAGATACGCAGTATTTT. This translates into CASSLVAGGTDTQYF.

CDR3 nucleotide sequence: TGTGCCAGCAGCGTAGCAGTTCCCTCTGGGGCCAACGTCCTGACTTTC. It yields the protein CASSVAVPSGANVLTF. This chain connects TRBV9 to TRBJ2-6; D gene unclear. The V gene's germline CDR1 is SGDLS and CDR2 YYNGEE. CDR3 length equals 16 residues. The V gene lost 0 bases and the J gene lost 0 bases, with 7 bases spanning the gap.

The rearrangement joins TRBV6-2 or TRBV6-3 to TRBJ2-2; maybe TRBD2 (5 bases). The germline CDR1 and CDR2 sequences are MNHEY and SVGEGT. With 6 bases removed from V and 5 bases from J, the gap between germline ends came to 16 bases. The CDR3 has 15 residues. The CDR3 DNA reads TGTGCCAGCAGACAGTGGATCGGGGAAACCGGGGAGCTGTTTTTT. Amino acids: CASRQWIGETGELFF.

DNA for the CDR3: TGCAGTGCTAGAGTCCAGACAGGGAACATTCAGTACTTC. This gives the protein CSARVQTGNIQYF. The chain uses TRBV20-1 and TRBJ2-4; 7 bases match TRBD1. The CDR3 has 13 amino acids. Trimming removed 1 base from V and 7 bases from J; junction bases left unmatched: 4. The germline V gene has CDR1 DFQATT and CDR2 SNEGSKA (reference sequence).

This clonotype was seen at least ten times. The gene calls are TRBV4-3 and TRBJ2-1; possibly TRBD1 for D (7 bases). Germline values: CDR1 LGHNA, CDR2 YSLEER. V was shortened by 4 bases and J by 8 bases, with 21 bases between the two germline ends. This CDR3 region has 16 residues. CDR3 in amino acids: CASSPQGGVTFYEQFF. CDR3 bases: TGCGCCAGCAGCCCCCAGGGGGGTGTAACGTTCTATGAGCAGTTCTTC.

The chain uses TRBV4-1 and TRBJ2-5; a weak D match, TRBD2 (6 bases). V lost 1 base to trimming and J lost 5 bases, with 11 bases between them. Germline CDR1 is MGHRA and CDR2 is YSYEKL. This CDR3 comprises 14 residues. CDR3 loop: CASSQGLVFETQYF. CDR3 nucleotides: TGCGCCAGCAGCCAAGGACTAGTCTTCGAGACCCAGTACTTC.

The chain joins TRBV6-1 to TRBJ1-5, with D perhaps TRBD1 (5 bases). The CDR3 covers 14 residues. The V end lost 6 bases, the J end lost 3 bases, and 12 bases lay between the germline ends. The germline CDR1 and CDR2 sequences are MNHNS and SASEGT. The CDR3 bases are TGTGCCAGCAGATATGACAGCAACAATCAGCCCCAGCATTTT. Amino acid sequence: CASRYDSNNQPQHF.

This clonotype has more than one count but fewer than ten. The chain carries TRBV7-9 and TRBJ2-7, with 8 bases aligning to TRBD1. V lost 5 bases to trimming and J lost 4 bases; unmatched junction nucleotides: 7. Germline V gene lookup returns CDR1 SEHNR and CDR2 FQNEAQ (reference sequence). The CDR3 contains 14 residues. This CDR3 reads CASSARTGQYEQYF. The DNA of the CDR3 is TGTGCCAGCAGCGCCCGGACAGGGCAATACGAGCAGTACTTC.

This clonotype was recorded many times. This chain joins TRBV6-2 or TRBV6-3 and TRBJ1-5; TRBD1 might be the D (6 bases). The V end lost 9 bases, the J end lost 6 bases, and 15 bases lay between the germline ends. The germline CDR1 and CDR2 sequences are MNHEY and SVGEGT. The CDR3 extends over 13 amino acids. The CDR3: CASNRERGQPQHF. CDR3 nucleotides: TGTGCCAGTAACAGGGAAAGAGGTCAGCCCCAGCATTTT.

The sample holds a few counts of this clonotype. The chain joins TRBV4-3 to TRBJ2-6; 8 positions match TRBD1. CDR3 length equals 16 residues. With V trimmed by 4 bases and J by 3 bases, 5 bases remained unmatched. Per germline, CDR1 LGHNA and CDR2 YSLEER. In nucleotides, the CDR3 is TGCGCCAGCAGCCCGACAGGGGAAGTTGGGGCCAACGTCCTGACTTTC. Translating it yields CASSPTGEVGANVLTF.

The J gene is TRBJ1-3, the V gene TRBV7-8, with unresolved D. V was shortened by 3 bases and J by 1 base, with 13 bases between the two germline ends. Germline V lookup: CDR1 SGHVS, CDR2 FQNEAQ. The CDR3 has 16 residues. Here the CDR3 DNA reads TGTGCCAGCAGCTTCGGCCTGGGAGTTTCTGGAAACACCATATATTTT. This translates into CASSFGLGVSGNTIYF.

This clonotype was observed a handful of times. The V call is TRBV29-1, the J call TRBJ2-1; maybe TRBD1 (5 bases). This CDR3 region has 14 residues. V was trimmed by 5 bases and J by 5 bases, leaving 16 bases between them. CDR1 is SQVTM, CDR2 ANQGSEA, per germline. CDR3 amino acids: CSVPQSRQNNEQFF. In DNA form, the CDR3 reads TGCAGCGTTCCACAATCCCGACAGAACAATGAGCAGTTCTTC.

The V and J genes are TRBV2 and TRBJ2-3, with 9 bases matching TRBD1. Germline V gene lookup returns CDR1 SNHLY and CDR2 FYNNEI. This CDR3 region has 15 residues. The J segment lost 0 bases and the V segment lost 7 bases, leaving 5 bases of the junction unmatched. The CDR3 DNA reads as TGTGCCAGCACACGGGACAGGGCGAGCACAGATACGCAGTATTTT. This gives the protein CASTRDRASTDTQYF.

This clonotype was counted only a few times. The chain combines TRBV28 with TRBJ1-3; D uncertain. The germline CDR1 and CDR2 sequences are MDHEN and SYDVKM. Trimming left V 1 base short and J 8 bases short, with 12 bases between. This CDR3 has 14 amino acids. The CDR3 spells CASSLSLREDTIYF. CDR3 coding DNA: TGTGCCAGCAGTTTATCTCTTCGTGAGGACACCATATATTTT.

This clonotype was found many times. The CDR3 DNA sequence: TGCGCCAGCAGCCAAGCCGAGGATCAGCCCCAGCATTTT. It yields the protein CASSQAEDQPQHF. This chain uses TRBV4-3 with TRBJ1-5; the D is unclear. CDR1 and CDR2 from the germline V gene are LGHNA and YSLEER. The CDR3 is 13 amino acids. V was clipped by 1 base and J by 5 bases, with 6 bases between them.